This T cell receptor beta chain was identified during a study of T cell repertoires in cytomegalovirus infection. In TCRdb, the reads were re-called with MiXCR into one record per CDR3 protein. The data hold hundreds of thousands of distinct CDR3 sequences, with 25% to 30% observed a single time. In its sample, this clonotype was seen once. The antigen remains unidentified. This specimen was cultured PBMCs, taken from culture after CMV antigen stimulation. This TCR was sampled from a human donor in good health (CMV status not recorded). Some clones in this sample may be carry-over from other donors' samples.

The CDR3 sequence: CASSPPSVAKNIQYF. The CDR3 coding sequence is TGTGCCAGCTCACCACCCTCCGTAGCCAAAAACATTCAGTACTTC. The gene calls are TRBV18 and TRBJ2-4; D is undetermined. The germline gives CDR1 KGHSH, CDR2 LQKENI. The CDR3 length is 15 residues. Trimming took 0 bases from V and 0 from J, leaving 6 bases between them.